The following is a T cell receptor beta chain sequence with its context. What it recognizes is unknown. Other DNA sequences of this sample code for an identical CDR3. This sample is part of a study of Ad26.COV2.S vaccination and SARS-CoV-2 variants. Looking at the study overall: Once, or twice with 56 days between doses, Ad26.COV2.S was given intramuscularly.

Treatment of the sample: some 20 received Ad26.COV2.S at low or high dose, single or two shots; roughly 5 received placebo; per-sample allocation not given. Sample collection was performed on day 63 after the first vaccine or placebo injection. General study findings and limits: It was vaccine recipients, not placebo recipients, who had the higher spike-specific TCR breadth. It was found that vaccine and placebo recipients had similar non-spike TCR breadth. Reports say spike-specific CD8+ and CD4+ T cell responses covered substantial breadth after vaccination.

The V end was cut by 0 bases, the J end by 2 bases, with 8 bases between. Germline V gene sequence: CDR1 GTSNPN, CDR2 SVGIG (reference sequence). The CDR3 covers 14 residues. Assay used: immunoSEQ multiplex PCR; TCRdb lists only in-frame clones, some missing. Here the sample spans some 270,000 clones, around nine tenths being singletons. The sample in question was peripheral blood, obtained in a trial of Ad26.COV2.S vaccine versus placebo. The chain couples TRBV30 to TRBJ1-5, with D perhaps matching TRBD1 (5 bases). This receptor was taken from a person between 18 and 65 years old who received the Ad26.COV2.S COVID-19 vaccine or a placebo. The CDR3 coding sequence is TGTGCCTGGAGTGTAGGGGCAGGCAATCAGCCCCAGCATTTT. Translated, it gives CAWSVGAGNQPQHF. Variable domain in full (rest from reference TRBV30 and TRBJ1-5): SQTIHQWPATLVQPVGSPLSLECTVEGTSNPNLYWYRQAAGRGLQLLFYSVGIGQISSEVPQNLSASRPQDRQFILSSKKLLLSDSGFYLCAWSVGAGNQPQHFGDGTRLSIL.